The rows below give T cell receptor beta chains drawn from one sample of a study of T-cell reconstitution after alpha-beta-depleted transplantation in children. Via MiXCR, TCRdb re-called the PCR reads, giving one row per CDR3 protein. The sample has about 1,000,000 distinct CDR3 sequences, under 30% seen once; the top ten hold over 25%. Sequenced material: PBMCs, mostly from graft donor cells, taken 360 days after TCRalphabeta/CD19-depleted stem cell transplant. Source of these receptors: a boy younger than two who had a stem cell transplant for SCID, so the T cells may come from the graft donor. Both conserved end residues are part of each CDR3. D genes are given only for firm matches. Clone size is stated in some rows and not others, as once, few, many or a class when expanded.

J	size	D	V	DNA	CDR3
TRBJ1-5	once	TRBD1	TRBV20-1	TGCAGTACAAACAGGCAGGGGGGACAGCCCCAGCATTTT	CSTNRQGGQPQHF
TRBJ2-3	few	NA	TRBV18	TGTGCCAGCTCACCACAGATCACAGATACGCAGTATTTT	CASSPQITDTQYF
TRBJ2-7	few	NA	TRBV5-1	TGCGCCAGCAGCTTGGTTCCACTGGACTTC	CASSLVPLDF
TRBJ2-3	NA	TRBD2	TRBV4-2	TGTGCCAGCAGCCAAGATATTAGTAGCGGGGGGGCTTGGGATACGCAGTATTTT	CASSQDISSGGAWDTQYF
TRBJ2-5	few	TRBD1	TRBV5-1	TGCGCCAGCAGCTTGTACAGGACAGGGGGTTCCGAGACCCAGTACTTC	CASSLYRTGGSETQYF
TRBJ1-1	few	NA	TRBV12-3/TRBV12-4	TGTGCCAGCAGTATACCCTCGACAGGGAACACTGAAGCTTTCTTT	CASSIPSTGNTEAFF
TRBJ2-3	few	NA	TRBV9	TGTGCCAGCAGCGTAACTAGCCCCGCAGATACGCAGTATTTT	CASSVTSPADTQYF
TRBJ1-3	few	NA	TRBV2	TGTGCCAGCAGGCCCGGGGCTGGAAACACCATATATTTT	CASRPGAGNTIYF
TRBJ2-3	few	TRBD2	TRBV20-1	TGCAGTGCTAGTGGACTCGGGGGGACCGGCACAGATACGCAGTATTTT	CSASGLGGTGTDTQYF
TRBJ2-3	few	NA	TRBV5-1	TGCGCCAGCAGCAGGGGATTACGAGCAGATACGCAGTATTTT	CASSRGLRADTQYF
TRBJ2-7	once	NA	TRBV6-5	TGTGCCAGCAGTTCCCAGGTGACTATAACCGTCGGCTACGAGCAGTACTTC	CASSSQVTITVGYEQYF
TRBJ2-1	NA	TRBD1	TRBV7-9	TGTGCCAGCAGCCAAGGACAGGGAGCTGTGGAGGAACAGTTCTTC	CASSQGQGAVEEQFF
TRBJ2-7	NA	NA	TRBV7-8	TGTGCCAGCAGCTTCGAGGGTAACGACGAGCAGTACTTC	CASSFEGNDEQYF
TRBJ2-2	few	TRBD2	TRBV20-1	TGCAGTGCTAAGCGGGGTATGAGTTCCGGGGAGCTGTTTTTT	CSAKRGMSSGELFF
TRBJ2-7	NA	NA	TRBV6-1	TGTGCCAGCAGTGAAGCTCCGGCTTGGCTAGCTTACAACTACGAGCAGTACTTC	CASSEAPAWLAYNYEQYF
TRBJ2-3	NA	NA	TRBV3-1	TGTGCCAGCAGCCATCCCGCGGGGACTGACACAGATACGCAGTATTTT	CASSHPAGTDTDTQYF
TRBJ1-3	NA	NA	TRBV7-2	TGTGCCAGCAGCTTCGGGGGGGGAAACACCATATATTTT	CASSFGGGNTIYF
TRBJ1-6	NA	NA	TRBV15	TGTGCCACCAGTCCAGGGGTTTCGGCCTCACCCCTCCACTTT	CATSPGVSASPLHF
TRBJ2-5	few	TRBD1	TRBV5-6	TGTGCCAGCAGTTATCTGACAGGGGTGATCGAGACCCAGTACTTC	CASSYLTGVIETQYF
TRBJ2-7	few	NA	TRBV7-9	TGTGCCACCAACTTTAAAAACGAGCAGTACTTC	CATNFKNEQYF
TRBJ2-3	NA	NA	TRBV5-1	TGCGCCAGCAGCTTGAGGGCCCCCGGAGATACGCAGTATTTT	CASSLRAPGDTQYF
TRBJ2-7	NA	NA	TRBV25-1	TGTGCCAGCAGTGGAAGGTTTGGCGTCCCCTACTACGAGCAGTACTTC	CASSGRFGVPYYEQYF
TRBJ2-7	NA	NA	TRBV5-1	TGCGCCAGCACCCGAGAAGGAACCTACGAGCAGTACTTC	CASTREGTYEQYF
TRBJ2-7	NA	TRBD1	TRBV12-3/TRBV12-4	TGTGCCAGCAGACCTAGGACAGGGGGCACCTACGAGCAGTACTTC	CASRPRTGGTYEQYF
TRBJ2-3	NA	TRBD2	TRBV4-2	TGTGCCAGCAGCCAGGGGACTAGCGGACGCACAGATACGCAGTATTTT	CASSQGTSGRTDTQYF
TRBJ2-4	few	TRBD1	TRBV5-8	TGTGCCAGCACCCGACAGGGAAACATTCAGTACTTC	CASTRQGNIQYF
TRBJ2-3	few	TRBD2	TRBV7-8	TGTGCCAGCAGCGCCCGACTAGCGGGGGATGGCACAGATACGCAGTATTTT	CASSARLAGDGTDTQYF
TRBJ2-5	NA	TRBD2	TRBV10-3	TGTGCCATCAGCGAGGGTCCTAGCGGGGGAAAAGAGACCCAGTACTTC	CAISEGPSGGKETQYF